Listed below are T cell receptor beta chains from one sample, sequenced in a study of response to subunit inactivated influenza vaccine. From the RT-PCR reads, TCRdb called clonotypes with MiXCR, one entry per CDR3 protein. The sample lists 700,000 to 900,000 distinct CDR3 sequences; 21% were seen once. Here the sequenced sample was PBMCs from blood, taken 4 to 6 days after vaccination. Receptors were obtained from a man in his fifties or sixties who received an inactivated influenza vaccine. The CDR3 runs from the conserved cysteine through the conserved F or W. D genes are given only for firm matches. Not every row has a clone size; where given, it reads once, few, many or a size class.

NA	few	TRBV6-1	TRBJ2-4	CASNPAVGIQYF	TGTGCCAGCAATCCGGCAGTTGGCATTCAGTACTTC
NA	NA	TRBV20-1	TRBJ2-1	CSATSKDYYNEQFF	TGCAGTGCTACATCTAAAGACTACTACAATGAGCAGTTCTTC
NA	NA	TRBV7-2	TRBJ2-6	CASSLAHSGFISGANVLTF	TGTGCCAGCAGCTTAGCGCACAGCGGTTTTATCTCTGGGGCCAACGTCCTGACTTTC
TRBD1	NA	TRBV3-1	TRBJ2-2	CASSLTTGTGGRGELFF	TGTGCCAGCAGCCTCACCACCGGGACAGGGGGCCGCGGGGAGCTGTTTTTT
TRBD2	many	TRBV20-1	TRBJ2-7	CSVDAGVSYEQYF	TGCAGTGTAGACGCGGGAGTCTCGTACGAGCAGTACTTC
TRBD2	many	TRBV20-1	TRBJ2-3	CSARLAESTDTQYF	TGCAGTGCCCGACTAGCGGAGTCCACAGATACGCAGTATTTT
NA	few	TRBV7-9	TRBJ2-5	CASSLALEIQYF	TGTGCCAGCAGCTTAGCCTTAGAGATCCAGTACTTC
TRBD1	NA	TRBV6-1	TRBJ1-5	CASSPGTGLEPQHF	TGTGCCAGCAGTCCCGGGACAGGGTTGGAGCCCCAGCATTTT
NA	NA	TRBV20-1	TRBJ2-4	CSAVGDSMGNIQYF	TGCAGTGCCGTAGGGGACTCCATGGGAAACATTCAGTACTTC
NA	NA	TRBV13	TRBJ2-5	CASSLGGATETQYF	TGTGCCAGCAGCTTAGGGGGGGCGACCGAGACCCAGTACTTC
NA	once	TRBV23-1	TRBJ1-5	CASSQSMLGYSNQPQHF	TGCGCCAGCAGTCAATCGATGCTGGGATATAGCAATCAGCCCCAGCATTTT
NA	few	TRBV7-8	TRBJ2-2	CASSPNRDPGELFF	TGTGCCAGCAGCCCAAACAGGGATCCCGGGGAGCTGTTTTTT
TRBD1	NA	TRBV20-1	TRBJ2-7	CSAGTGAGEQYF	TGCAGTGCTGGGACAGGGGCCGGCGAGCAGTACTTC
TRBD1	NA	TRBV4-3	TRBJ2-3	CASSQGSGQGFMTDTQYF	TGCGCCAGCAGCCAAGGTTCGGGACAGGGCTTCATGACAGATACGCAGTATTTT
NA	few	TRBV7-2	TRBJ2-5	CASSSPGIKQETQYF	TGTGCCAGCAGCTCCCCTGGGATAAAACAAGAGACCCAGTACTTC
NA	few	TRBV7-2	TRBJ2-7	CASSQRFEQYF	TGTGCCAGCAGCCAACGGTTCGAGCAGTACTTC
TRBD1	many	TRBV25-1	TRBJ2-7	CASSDPRTGGAGEQYF	TGTGCCAGCAGTGACCCTCGGACAGGGGGCGCGGGCGAGCAGTACTTC
TRBD2	many	TRBV5-1	TRBJ2-2	CASSLSVAGVTGELFF	TGCGCCAGCAGCTTGTCAGTAGCGGGAGTGACCGGGGAGCTGTTTTTT
TRBD1	NA	TRBV19	TRBJ2-7	CASTPSRDRSYEQYF	TGTGCCAGCACTCCGTCTAGGGACAGGAGTTACGAGCAGTACTTC
TRBD1	few	TRBV12-3/TRBV12-4	TRBJ1-1	CASSPSTGSNTEAFF	TGTGCCAGCAGTCCCTCGACAGGGAGTAACACTGAAGCTTTCTTT
NA	few	TRBV24-1	TRBJ2-1	CATSDFSGPGDNEQFF	NA
NA	many	TRBV20-1	TRBJ2-5	CSVSDRETQYF	TGCAGTGTTTCGGATCGGGAGACCCAGTACTTC
NA	NA	TRBV30	TRBJ2-2	CAWSVMTNTGELFF	TGTGCCTGGAGTGTAATGACAAACACCGGGGAGCTGTTTTTT
NA	few	TRBV29-1	TRBJ2-3	CSVYGRVGDTQYF	TGCAGCGTATATGGCAGGGTCGGAGATACGCAGTATTTT
TRBD2	NA	TRBV7-9	TRBJ2-7	CASSDMTLAGGLYEQYF	TGTGCCAGCAGCGATATGACCCTAGCGGGAGGACTCTACGAGCAGTACTTC
TRBD2	once	TRBV15	TRBJ2-1	CATSRGRLGGLEVNEQFF	TGTGCCACCAGCAGAGGTCGATTAGGGGGACTAGAGGTCAATGAGCAGTTCTTC
TRBD1	NA	TRBV11-2	TRBJ2-5	CASSGTGGAILLGETQYF	TGTGCCAGCAGTGGGACAGGGGGCGCGATTTTATTGGGAGAGACCCAGTACTTC
NA	NA	TRBV2	TRBJ1-2	CASSEPQDSYGYTF	TGTGCCAGCAGTGAGCCCCAAGACAGCTATGGCTACACCTTC
TRBD1	NA	TRBV12-3/TRBV12-4	TRBJ2-7	CASSYDRVNYEQYF	TGTGCCAGCAGTTACGACAGGGTTAACTACGAGCAGTACTTC
TRBD2	NA	TRBV28	TRBJ2-7	CASSPTRLAGGYEQYF	TGTGCCAGCAGTCCAACACGACTAGCGGGGGGCTACGAGCAGTACTTC
TRBD2	few	TRBV10-3	TRBJ2-3	CAISEGGGWTDTQYF	TGTGCCATCAGTGAAGGCGGGGGGTGGACAGATACGCAGTATTTT
NA	NA	TRBV10-3	TRBJ1-1	CAISDAGSGPEAFF	TGTGCCATCAGTGACGCAGGAAGTGGACCTGAAGCTTTCTTT
TRBD2	NA	TRBV7-9	TRBJ2-5	CASSRLAGGLETQYF	TGTGCCAGCAGCAGACTAGCGGGGGGATTAGAGACCCAGTACTTC
TRBD2	many	TRBV12-3/TRBV12-4	TRBJ2-1	CASSLASGGFNEQFF	TGTGCCAGCAGTTTGGCTAGCGGGGGTTTCAATGAGCAGTTCTTC
NA	NA	TRBV5-1	TRBJ2-2	CASSLAGGDFTGELFF	TGCGCCAGCAGCTTGGCCGGAGGGGACTTCACCGGGGAGCTGTTTTTT
NA	NA	TRBV23-1	TRBJ2-5	CASSQPRAGSGTQYF	TGCGCCAGCAGTCAACCAAGGGCAGGGTCGGGGACCCAGTACTTC
NA	few	TRBV20-1	TRBJ2-5	CSATQGLGTQYF	TGCAGTGCCACCCAGGGCCTAGGGACCCAGTACTTC
NA	few	TRBV20-1	TRBJ2-7	CSANGRYEQYF	TGCAGTGCGAATGGGCGCTACGAGCAGTACTTC